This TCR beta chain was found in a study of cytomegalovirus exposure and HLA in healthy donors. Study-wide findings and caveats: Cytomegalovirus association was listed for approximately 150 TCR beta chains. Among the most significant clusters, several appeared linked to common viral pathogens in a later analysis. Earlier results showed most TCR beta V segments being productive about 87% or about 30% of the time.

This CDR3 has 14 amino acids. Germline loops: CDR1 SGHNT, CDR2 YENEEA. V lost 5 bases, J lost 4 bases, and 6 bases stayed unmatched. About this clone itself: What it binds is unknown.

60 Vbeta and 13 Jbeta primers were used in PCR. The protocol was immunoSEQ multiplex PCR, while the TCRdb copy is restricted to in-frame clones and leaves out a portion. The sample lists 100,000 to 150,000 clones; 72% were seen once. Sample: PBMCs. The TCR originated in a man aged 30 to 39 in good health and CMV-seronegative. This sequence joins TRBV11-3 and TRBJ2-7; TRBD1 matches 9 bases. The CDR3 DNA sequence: TGTGCCAGCAGCCCGGGACAGGGCGTGTACGAGCAGTACTTC. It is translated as CASSPGQGVYEQYF.